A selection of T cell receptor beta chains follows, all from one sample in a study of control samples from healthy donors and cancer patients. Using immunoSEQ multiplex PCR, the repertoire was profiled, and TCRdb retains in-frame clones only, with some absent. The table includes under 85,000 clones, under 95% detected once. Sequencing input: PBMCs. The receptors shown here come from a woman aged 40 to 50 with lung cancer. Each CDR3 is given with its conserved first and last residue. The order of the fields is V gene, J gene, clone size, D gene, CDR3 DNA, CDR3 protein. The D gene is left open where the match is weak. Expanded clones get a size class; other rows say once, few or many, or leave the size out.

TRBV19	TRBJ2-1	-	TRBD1	TGTGCCAGTGGTGGGACAGTTTATGACGAGCAGTTCTTC	CASGGTVYDEQFF
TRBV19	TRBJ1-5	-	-	TGTGCCAGATCGGGGGGGGGACCCCAACAGCCCCAGCATTTT	CARSGGGPQQPQHF
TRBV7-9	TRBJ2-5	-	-	TGTGCCAGCAGCTTAGCGGGGGGCCAAGAGACCCAGTACTTC	CASSLAGGQETQYF
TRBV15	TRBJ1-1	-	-	TGTGCCACCAGCGGAAGGGAAACTGAAGCTTTCTTT	CATSGRETEAFF
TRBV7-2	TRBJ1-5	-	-	TGTGCCAGCAGCGAAAGCAATCAGCCCCAGCATTTT	CASSESNQPQHF
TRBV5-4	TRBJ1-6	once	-	TGTGCCAGCAGCATACCCGGGACCCTCGAGCGGTCACCCCTCCACTTT	CASSIPGTLERSPLHF
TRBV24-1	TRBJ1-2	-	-	TGTGCCACCAGTGATTATGGTGGCGATGGCTACACCTTC	CATSDYGGDGYTF
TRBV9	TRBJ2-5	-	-	TGTGCCAGCAGCGTAGCTGGGTGGCGGGGCCAAGAGACCCAGTACTTC	CASSVAGWRGQETQYF
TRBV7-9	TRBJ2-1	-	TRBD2	TGTGCCAGCAGCTGGACCCCCGGGGGGGCCTCGATGAATGAGCAGTTCTTC	CASSWTPGGASMNEQFF
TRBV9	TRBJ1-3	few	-	TGTGCCAGCAGCCCCTGGGGCTCTGGAAACACCATATATTTT	CASSPWGSGNTIYF
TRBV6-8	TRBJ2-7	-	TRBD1	TGTGCCAGCAGGGGGGACAGGGATCAGCACGAGCAGTACTTC	CASRGDRDQHEQYF
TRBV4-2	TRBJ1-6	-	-	TGTGCCAGCAGCCAAGACAGGGAGTCACCCCTCCACTTT	CASSQDRESPLHF
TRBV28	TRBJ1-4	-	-	TGTGCCAGCAGTTTATGGATGACGGCTACAACTAATGAAAAACTGTTTTTT	CASSLWMTATTNEKLFF
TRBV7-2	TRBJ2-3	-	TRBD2	TGTGCCAGCAGCTTAGCGCCGGGCGGGGGGGCCGATACGCAGTATTTT	CASSLAPGGGADTQYF
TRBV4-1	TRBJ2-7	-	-	TGCGCCAGCAGCCATGACAGGTCTGGAGAGCAGTACTTC	CASSHDRSGEQYF
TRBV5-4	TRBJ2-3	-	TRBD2	TGTGCCAGCACCCTAGCGGGGGGCCTCAGCACAGATACGCAGTATTTT	CASTLAGGLSTDTQYF
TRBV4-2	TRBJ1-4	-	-	TGTGCCAGCAGCCAGAGAGGAAGTTCTGCTGAAAAACTGTTTTTT	CASSQRGSSAEKLFF
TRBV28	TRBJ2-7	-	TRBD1	TGTGCCAGCAGTACCCCGGGACAGGGGGCCGACGAGCAGTACTTC	CASSTPGQGADEQYF
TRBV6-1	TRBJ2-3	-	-	TGTGCCAGCAGTGAACTGGGTACGACAGATACGCAGTATTTT	CASSELGTTDTQYF
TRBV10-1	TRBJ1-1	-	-	TGCGCCAGCAGTGAGAGGGACTCTGAAGCTTTCTTT	CASSERDSEAFF
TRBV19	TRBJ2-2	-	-	TGTGCCTGCAGTGCTTTCGGGGAGCTGTTTTTT	CACSAFGELFF
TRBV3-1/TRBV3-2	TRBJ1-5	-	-	TGTGCCAGCAGCCAGGGTGGCTATAGCAATCAGCCCCAGCATTTT	CASSQGGYSNQPQHF
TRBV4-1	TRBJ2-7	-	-	TGCGCCAGCAGCCAGGCCTACAGGGAATTGGCCGAGCAGTACTTC	CASSQAYRELAEQYF
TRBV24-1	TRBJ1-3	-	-	TGTGCCACCCCCTGGGTGGGGTTCGGAAACACCATATATTTT	CATPWVGFGNTIYF
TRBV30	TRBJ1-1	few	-	TGTGCCTGGATGACACAGGCCGTGAACACTGAAGCTTTCTTT	CAWMTQAVNTEAFF
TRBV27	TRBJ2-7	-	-	TGTGCCAGCAGTCTTACCGACTCGCGGGACAGTCCCTACGAGCAGTACTTC	CASSLTDSRDSPYEQYF
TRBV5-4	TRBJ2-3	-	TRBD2	TGTGCCAGCAGCTTGGCCCAGCGGGGGGGCCAGGGGCAGTATTTT	CASSLAQRGGQGQYF
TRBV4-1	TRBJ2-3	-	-	TGCGCCAGCAGCCACGGGAGAGGGTCCACAGATACGCAGTATTTT	CASSHGRGSTDTQYF
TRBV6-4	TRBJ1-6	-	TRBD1	TGTGCCAGCAGTGACGGGACAGCGAATTCACCCCTCCACTTT	CASSDGTANSPLHF
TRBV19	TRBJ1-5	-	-	TGTGCCAGCCCACATTCATGGCGGAATCAGCCCCAGCATTTT	CASPHSWRNQPQHF
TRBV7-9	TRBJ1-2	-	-	TGTGCCAGCAGCTTAGGGGGTATCCCCTTGGAGTATGGCTACACCTTC	CASSLGGIPLEYGYTF
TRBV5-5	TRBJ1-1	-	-	TGTGCCAGCAGCTTGTACAGCTTCGAAGCTTTCTTT	CASSLYSFEAFF
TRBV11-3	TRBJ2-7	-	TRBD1	TGTGCCAGCAGCTTAAGAGGGACAGGGACCTACGAGCAGTACTTC	CASSLRGTGTYEQYF
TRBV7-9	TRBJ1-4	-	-	TGTGCCAGCAGCGACTGGGCAGGAGCGAATGAAAAACTGTTTTTT	CASSDWAGANEKLFF
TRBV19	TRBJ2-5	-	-	TGTGCCAGTACCTCAAGGGGGGATCCCCAAGAGACCCAGTACTTC	CASTSRGDPQETQYF
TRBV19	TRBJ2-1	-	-	TGTGCCAGTAGTATAGGGGGAGGCGTTTACAATGAGCAGTTCTTC	CASSIGGGVYNEQFF
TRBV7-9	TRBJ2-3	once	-	TGTGCCAGCAGCTTAGAATTTGACTGGAGCACAGATACGCAGTATTTT	CASSLEFDWSTDTQYF
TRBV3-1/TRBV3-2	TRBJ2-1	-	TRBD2	TGTGCCAGCAGCCACTCGACTAGCGGACAAATGTACAATGAGCAGTTCTTC	CASSHSTSGQMYNEQFF
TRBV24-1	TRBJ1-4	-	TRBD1	TGTGCCACCAAGAGACAGGGAGGGGAAAAACTGTTTTTT	CATKRQGGEKLFF
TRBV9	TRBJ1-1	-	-	TGTGCCAGCAGCGTTAGCCAGGGCTCCCGCCCTGAAGCTTTCTTT	CASSVSQGSRPEAFF
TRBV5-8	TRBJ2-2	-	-	TGTGCCAGCAGCTCACCCTTGAGGGGATACACCGGGGAGCTGTTTTTT	CASSSPLRGYTGELFF
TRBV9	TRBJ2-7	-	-	TGTGCCAGCAGCGTAGCCCGGTACACAGGCTACGAGCAGTACTTC	CASSVARYTGYEQYF
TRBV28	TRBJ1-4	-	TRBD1	TGTGCCAGCAGTCAGTCGACAGGGCTAGCTGAAAAACTGTTTTTT	CASSQSTGLAEKLFF
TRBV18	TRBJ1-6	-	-	TGTGCCAGCTCACCACTAGGGGTCGATTCACCCCTCCACTTT	CASSPLGVDSPLHF
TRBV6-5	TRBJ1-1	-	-	TGTGCCAGCAGTCACGAGGGGTTGATGAACACTGAAGCTTTCTTT	CASSHEGLMNTEAFF
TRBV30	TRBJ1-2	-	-	TGTGCCTGGAGTGCCGGACGGGCTCCAAGCTATGGCTACACCTTC	CAWSAGRAPSYGYTF
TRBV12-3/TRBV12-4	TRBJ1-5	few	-	TGTGCCAGCAGTCGTACCCATGAACCCCAGCATTTT	CASSRTHEPQHF
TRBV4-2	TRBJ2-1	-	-	TGTGCCAGCAGCCAAGAGGCGAGCAATGAGCAGTTCTTC	CASSQEASNEQFF
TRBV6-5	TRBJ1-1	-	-	TGTGCCAGCAGCAACGACAGAAACACTGAAGCTTTCTTT	CASSNDRNTEAFF